Following are 3 T cell receptor beta chains from one sample sequenced in a study of blood T cell repertoires in COVID-19. The assay was immunoSEQ multiplex PCR, and TCRdb's table has in-frame clones only and misses some. Of 150,000 to 200,000 clones listed, approximately 87% were seen once; the top ten hold about 9.4%. The sequenced sample consisted of peripheral blood. Receptors originate from a woman aged 70-85 years with COVID-19, enrolled during active disease.

The chain has TRBV11-2 and TRBJ2-2; D is unresolved. The CDR3 is 14 residues long. Germline loops: CDR1 SGHAT, CDR2 FQNNGV. V was pared by 3 bases and J by 3 bases, with 8 bases between. The CDR3 sequence is CASSLRSDTGELFF. In DNA form, the CDR3 reads TGTGCCAGCAGCTTGAGGTCGGACACCGGGGAGCTGTTTTTT.

This clone appeared a few times. This chain joins TRBV5-6 and TRBJ2-5; D possibly corresponds to TRBD2 (6 bases). CDR1 is SGHDT and CDR2 is YYEEEE in the germline V gene. V was shortened by 1 base and J by 5 bases, with 12 bases between the two germline ends. This CDR3 has 14 amino acids. The CDR3 protein is CASSLKGSGETQYF. The CDR3 DNA follows: TGTGCCAGCAGCTTGAAGGGGAGCGGGGAGACCCAGTACTTC.

The chain couples TRBV6-6 to TRBJ1-1; D ambiguous. The germline V gene has CDR1 MNHNY and CDR2 SVGAGI (reference sequence). V lost 1 base to trimming and J lost 6 bases, with 12 bases between them. The CDR3 runs to 14 residues. The CDR3 region has the DNA TGTGCCAGCAGTTACTTTCCGGGAAGCGCTGAAGCTTTCTTT. Translation: CASSYFPGSAEAFF.